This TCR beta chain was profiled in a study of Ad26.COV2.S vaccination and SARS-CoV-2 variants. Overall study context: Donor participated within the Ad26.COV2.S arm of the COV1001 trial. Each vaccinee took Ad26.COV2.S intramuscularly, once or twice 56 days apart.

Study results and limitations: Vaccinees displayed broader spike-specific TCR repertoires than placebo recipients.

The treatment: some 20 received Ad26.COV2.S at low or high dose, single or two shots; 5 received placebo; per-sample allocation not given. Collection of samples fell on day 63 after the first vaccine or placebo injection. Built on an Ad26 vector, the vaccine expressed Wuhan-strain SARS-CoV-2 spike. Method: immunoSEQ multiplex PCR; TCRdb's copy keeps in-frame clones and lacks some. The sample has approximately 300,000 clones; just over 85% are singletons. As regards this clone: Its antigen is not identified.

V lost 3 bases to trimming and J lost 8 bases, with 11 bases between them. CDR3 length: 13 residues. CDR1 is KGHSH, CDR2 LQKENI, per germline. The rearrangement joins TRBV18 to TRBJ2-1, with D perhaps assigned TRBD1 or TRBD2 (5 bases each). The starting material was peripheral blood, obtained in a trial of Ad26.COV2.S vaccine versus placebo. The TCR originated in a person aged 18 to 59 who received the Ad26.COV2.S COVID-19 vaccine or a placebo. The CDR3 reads CASSPRGPDEQFF. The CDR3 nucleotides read TGTGCCAGCTCACCGAGGGGACCGGATGAGCAGTTCTTC.